The 29 T cell receptor beta chains below were found in one sample sequenced in a study of OX40 agonist ivuxolimab in advanced cancers. TCRdb keeps only in-frame clones here, not all; method: immunoSEQ multiplex PCR. The sample yields around 54,000 clones, around 93% seen once. The material was CD4+ or CD8+ T cells sorted from blood, obtained in a trial of the OX40 agonist ivuxolimab. The origin of the receptors is an adult with an advanced solid tumor such as melanoma, head and neck, liver or kidney cancer.

CDR3: CASSSDLTSTDTQYF. Here the CDR3 DNA reads TGTGCCAGCAGCTCCGACTTAACTAGCACAGATACGCAGTATTTT. This chain joins TRBV7-9 and TRBJ2-3, with unresolved D. The CDR3 contains 15 residues. Trimming took off 4 bases at V and 0 bases at J, with 11 bases between the two ends. Germline V gene lookup returns CDR1 SEHNR and CDR2 FQNEAQ (reference sequence).

This chain uses TRBV19 with TRBJ2-5; 9 nucleotides align to TRBD1. V was pared by 4 bases and J by 5 bases, with 5 bases of the junction left unmatched. The CDR3 loop spans 14 amino acids. Germline-derived CDR1 and CDR2 are LNHDA and SQIVND (reference sequence). CDR3 residues: CASSTRDRVETQYF. The CDR3 DNA is TGTGCCAGTAGTACCCGGGACAGGGTGGAGACCCAGTACTTC.

This chain joins TRBV13 and TRBJ2-7; 12 nucleotides agree with TRBD1. Germline CDR1 reads PRHDT; CDR2 reads FYEKMQ (reference sequence). Germline trimming cut 0 bases from V and 5 bases from J; bases unmatched to any gene: 2. This CDR3 has 15 amino acids. For the CDR3, the DNA is TGTGCCAGCAGCTTAGGCGGGACAGGGGGCCACGAGCAGTACTTC. This translates into CASSLGGTGGHEQYF.

The V and J genes are TRBV19 and TRBJ1-1; a weak D match, TRBD1 (6 bases). This CDR3 has 14 residues. Germline loops: CDR1 LNHDA, CDR2 SQIVND (reference sequence). V was shortened by 6 bases and J by 4 bases, with 15 bases between the two germline ends. The DNA for the CDR3 is TGTGCCAGTAGAATTCAGGGGATGAGCACTGAAGCTTTCTTT. This codes for CASRIQGMSTEAFF. Together with reference TRBV19 and TRBJ1-1, the CDR3 gives the full variable domain: DGGITQSPKYLFRKEGQNVTLSCEQNLNHDAMYWYRQDPGQGLRLIYYSQIVNDFQKGDIAEGYSVSREKKESFPLTVTSAQKNPTAFYLCASRIQGMSTEAFFGQGTRLTVV.

The gene calls are TRBV15 and TRBJ2-5; D is perhaps TRBD2 (6 bases). Trimming took 5 bases from V and 0 from J, leaving 13 bases between them. This CDR3 has 15 amino acids. In germline, CDR1 is LNHNV, CDR2 YYDKDF (reference sequence). CDR3 protein: CATSGGRSYQETQYF. In nucleotides, the CDR3 is TGTGCCACCAGCGGGGGGAGGAGCTACCAAGAGACCCAGTACTTC.

The chain combines TRBV4-3 with TRBJ1-6, with D perhaps TRBD1 (5 bases). CDR3 length: 17 amino acids. V dropped 2 bases and J dropped 7 bases, with 18 bases sitting between them. The V gene's germline CDR1 is LGHNA and CDR2 YSLEER. CDR3 DNA sequence: TGCGCCAGCAGCCAATATCAGGGAGTAACAAACAATTCACCCCTCCACTTT. Its protein is CASSQYQGVTNNSPLHF.

The gene calls are TRBV4-3 and TRBJ1-5; weak D call: TRBD1 (6 bases). The CDR3 loop spans 15 amino acids. Germline V gene data show CDR1 as LGHNA and CDR2 as YSLEER. Trimming cost V 0 bases and J 2 bases, with 8 bases left between them. CDR3 in DNA: TGCGCCAGCAGCCAAGAACAGGGCCGCAATCAGCCCCAGCATTTT. Its protein is CASSQEQGRNQPQHF.

This clone was observed a single time. The chain recombines TRBV19 with TRBJ1-1; D is undetermined. Between the trimmed V and J ends, which lost 4 bases and 7 bases, there was a span of 16 bases. CDR3 length: 14 amino acids. Germline lookup yields CDR1 LNHDA and CDR2 SQIVND (reference sequence). For the CDR3, the DNA is TGTGCCAGTAGTAAAAACAGCGGGCGGATTGAAGCTTTCTTT. Its translation: CASSKNSGRIEAFF.

V gene TRBV7-9 combines with J gene TRBJ2-1; 9 bases agree with TRBD1. The V and J ends lost 5 bases and 8 bases, in that order; junction bases with no gene match: 13. The CDR3 has 16 residues. Germline V CDR1 and CDR2: SEHNR, FQNEAQ (reference sequence). The CDR3 DNA is TGTGCCAGCAGCCCACAATCAGGGACAGGGTTTGATGAGCAGTTCTTC. Translating gives CASSPQSGTGFDEQFF.

This clone was recorded only once. V usage is TRBV6-1 and J usage is TRBJ1-2; D ambiguous. Per the germline V gene, CDR1 is MNHNS and CDR2 is SASEGT. The CDR3 contains 14 residues. Trimming cost V 5 bases and J 0 bases, with 10 bases left between them. This CDR3 reads CASSHSRANYGYTF. CDR3 coding DNA: TGTGCCAGCAGTCATTCCAGAGCTAACTATGGCTACACCTTC.

The rearrangement uses TRBV28 and TRBJ2-5; D ambiguous. The length of the CDR3 is 15 residues. Germline values: CDR1 MDHEN, CDR2 SYDVKM. V lost 5 bases and J 5 bases, leaving 18 bases between the germline ends. In nucleotides, the CDR3 is TGTGCCAGCAGTCCCATAGGACGGTCCGCGGAGACCCAGTACTTC. Protein product: CASSPIGRSAETQYF.

The chain links TRBV11-1 to TRBJ2-7, with a tentative D call TRBD2 (5 bases). This CDR3 is built from 13 residues. The V and J ends lost 5 bases and 2 bases respectively, with 10 bases between them. Germline V CDR1 and CDR2: SGHAT, FQDESV (reference sequence). CDR3 protein: CASSPGLAYEQYF. The CDR3 nucleotides read TGTGCCAGCAGCCCTGGACTTGCCTACGAGCAGTACTTC.

The CDR3 loop reads CSGTGVSGGELFF. The CDR3 coding sequence is TGCAGCGGGACAGGGGTGTCCGGCGGGGAGCTGTTTTTT. The J gene is TRBJ2-2, the V gene TRBV29-1, with TRBD1 identical over 9 bases. The V and J ends lost 7 bases and 7 bases, in that order; junction bases with no gene match: 7. The CDR3 runs 13 residues. Germline V gene data show CDR1 as SQVTM and CDR2 as ANQGSEA.

The chain joins TRBV28 to TRBJ2-7; D remains ambiguous. The CDR3 loop spans 11 amino acids. Germline loops: CDR1 MDHEN, CDR2 SYDVKM. V was shortened by 3 bases and J by 3 bases, with 3 bases between the two germline ends. CDR3 DNA: TGTGCCAGCAGTTTTTACTACGAGCAGTACTTC. This sequence encodes CASSFYYEQYF.

The chain recombines TRBV19 with TRBJ2-1, with D maybe TRBD1 (5 bases). Germline CDR1 LNHDA, CDR2 SQIVND (reference sequence). The CDR3 covers 13 residues. V lost 7 bases and J lost 7, with 14 bases in between. The CDR3 DNA is TGTGCCAGTAACGCAGGGTTCGGTAATGAGCAGTTCTTC. Translating it yields CASNAGFGNEQFF.

The CDR3 sequence: CASSSTGGAEPDTQYF. In DNA form, the CDR3 reads TGTGCCAGCAGCTCCACCGGAGGGGCCGAACCCGATACGCAGTATTTT. The chain employs TRBV7-9 and TRBJ2-3; TRBD2 might be the D (6 bases). Germline V CDR1 and CDR2: SEHNR, FQNEAQ (reference sequence). The CDR3 is 16 residues long. Trimming removed 4 bases from V and 6 bases from J, with 20 bases in between.

V usage is TRBV7-3 and J usage is TRBJ2-2; 9 nucleotides agree with TRBD1. The CDR3 consists of 14 residues. Germline values: CDR1 SGHTA, CDR2 FQGTGA. J lost 7 bases, V lost 3 bases, and 3 bases had no gene match. The CDR3 region has the DNA TGTGCCAGCAGCTTGGGACAGGGAATCGGGGAGCTGTTTTTT. Translation gives CASSLGQGIGELFF. The full variable domain, with the rest looked up from reference TRBV7-3 and TRBJ2-2, is GAGVSQTPSNKVTEKGKYVELRCDPISGHTALYWYRQSLGQGPEFLIYFQGTGAADDSGLPNDRFFAVRPEGSVSTLKIQRTERGDSAVYLCASSLGQGIGELFFGEGSRLTVL.

V and J are TRBV13 and TRBJ1-4; the D is unclear. The CDR3 runs to 13 residues. V lost 3 bases, J lost 6 bases, and 8 bases lay in between. CDR1 and CDR2 (germline): PRHDT, FYEKMQ (reference sequence). The CDR3, as DNA: TGTGCCAGCAGCTTGGGCGCGGATGAAAAACTGTTTTTT. Translated, it gives CASSLGADEKLFF.

The chain combines TRBV7-3 with TRBJ2-1, with D tentatively TRBD2 (6 bases). The germline V and J ends were trimmed by 2 bases and 6 bases, with 11 bases remaining between them. In germline, CDR1 is SGHTA, CDR2 FQGTGA. The CDR3 is made up of 14 amino acids. The CDR3: CASSLLGGANEQFF. The CDR3 DNA reads TGTGCCAGCAGCTTATTGGGCGGGGCCAATGAGCAGTTCTTC.

The genes are TRBV5-1 and TRBJ2-1; D gene unclear. CDR3 length: 13 residues. The germline V and J ends were trimmed by 0 bases and 6 bases, with 7 bases remaining between them. Germline values: CDR1 SGHRS, CDR2 YFSETQ. The CDR3 DNA sequence: TGCGCCAGCAGCTTGGAAAATGGCAATGAGCAGTTCTTC. Protein: CASSLENGNEQFF.

The chain employs TRBV4-1 and TRBJ1-1; no reliable D call. CDR1 and CDR2 (germline): MGHRA, YSYEKL. This CDR3 has 14 residues. V was pared by 0 bases and J by 3 bases, with 8 bases between. The CDR3 here is CASSQDSSYTEAFF. In DNA form, the CDR3 reads TGCGCCAGCAGCCAAGATTCTTCTTACACTGAAGCTTTCTTT.

The V and J genes are TRBV2 and TRBJ2-3; no clear D gene. Germline V gives CDR1 SNHLY, CDR2 FYNNEI. Trimming removed 3 bases from V and 7 bases from J, with 8 bases in between. CDR3 size: 12 residues. CDR3 in amino acids: CASSDAENTQYF. DNA for the CDR3: TGTGCCAGCAGTGATGCGGAAAATACGCAGTATTTT.

The chain is built from TRBV15 and TRBJ2-7; D unresolved. Germline assignment: CDR1 LNHNV and CDR2 YYDKDF (reference sequence). The CDR3 runs 15 residues. Trimming cost V 7 bases and J 4 bases, with 20 bases left between them. The CDR3 here is CATTQAVAMGYEQYF. The CDR3 DNA follows: TGTGCCACCACCCAGGCGGTTGCAATGGGTTACGAGCAGTACTTC.

V and J are TRBV4-3 and TRBJ1-1; 7 positions match TRBD1. With 0 bases clipped from V and 4 bases from J, the junction kept 5 bases outside the gene matches. The CDR3 covers 15 residues. The germline V gene has CDR1 LGHNA and CDR2 YSLEER. The CDR3 sequence: CASSQERTGATEAFF. In nucleotides, the CDR3 is TGCGCCAGCAGCCAAGAAAGAACAGGGGCCACTGAAGCTTTCTTT.

This sequence joins TRBV13 and TRBJ1-2, with a tentative D call TRBD1 (6 bases). The CDR3 has 14 residues. Germline V gives CDR1 PRHDT, CDR2 FYEKMQ (reference sequence). V lost 6 bases and J lost 2, with 13 bases in between. CDR3 residues: CASRVQGDNYGYTF. Here the CDR3 DNA reads TGTGCCAGCAGAGTACAGGGAGACAACTATGGCTACACCTTC.

This clone was recorded only once. The chain links TRBV7-2 to TRBJ1-1, with D tentatively TRBD1 (6 bases). The CDR3 has 15 amino acids. From germline, CDR1 is SGHTA and CDR2 FQGNSA. V gave up 1 base and J gave up 1 base, with 10 bases separating them. The CDR3 coding sequence is TGTGCCAGCAGCTTAGTTAACAGGGAGAACACTGAAGCTTTCTTT. This gives the protein CASSLVNRENTEAFF.

This clone was observed a few times. The CDR3 loop reads CASSYQGAITGELFF. The CDR3 region has the DNA TGTGCCAGCAGTTACCAGGGGGCGATAACAGGGGAGCTGTTTTTT. The chain carries TRBV27 and TRBJ2-2; TRBD1 agrees at 8 bases. Losses at the gene ends were 4 bases for V and 8 bases for J; bases not matched to a gene: 9. Germline V gene lookup returns CDR1 MNHEY and CDR2 SMNVEV (reference sequence). The CDR3 is 15 residues long.

The V call is TRBV4-2, the J call TRBJ2-7; D might be TRBD1 or TRBD2, each matching 5 bases. The V and J ends lost 2 bases and 6 bases respectively, with 23 bases between them. CDR3 length equals 17 residues. The germline gives CDR1 LGHNA, CDR2 YNFKEQ. The CDR3 coding sequence is TGTGCCAGCAGCCAACGGGACGGCAATCCCTCCCTAAGCGAGCAGTACTTC. It encodes CASSQRDGNPSLSEQYF.

With respect to this clone: The junction differs from germline at one of its ends, possibly a read error. This chain links TRBV7-7 with TRBJ1-2, with 7 bases fitting TRBD1. This CDR3 is 16 amino acids long. Germline CDR1 is SSHAT and CDR2 is FNYEAQ (reference sequence). The CDR3 DNA sequence: TGTGCTAGCAGCCAAACATTGACAGGGCGGAACTATGGCTACACCTTC. Its translation is CASSQTLTGRNYGYTF. Supplemented by reference TRBV7-7 and TRBJ1-2, the full variable domain reads GAGVSQSPRYKVTKRGQDVTLRCDPISSHATLYWYQQALGQGPEFLTYFNYEAQPDKSGLPSDRFSAERPEGSISTLTIQRTEQRDSAMYRCASSQTLTGRNYGYTFGSGTRLTVV.